This section outlines one TCR beta chain sequence together with its context. The antigen remains undetermined. Profiled with immunoSEQ multiplex PCR; TCRdb holds only in-frame clones, not every one. Of 380,000 or so clones listed, about 88% were seen once; the top ten hold approximately 5.9%. The data originate from a study of Ad26.COV2.S vaccination and SARS-CoV-2 variants. Background on the study: Donor got 5x10^10 or 1x10^11 viral particles of Ad26.COV2.S.

V shed 4 bases and J 2 bases; nucleotides not matched to a gene: 27. There are 21 residues in the CDR3. CDR1 is GTSNPN and CDR2 is SVGIG in the germline V gene (reference sequence). This sample's treatment: roughly 20 received Ad26.COV2.S at low or high dose, single or two shots; about five received placebo; per-sample allocation not given. The samples were gathered on day 63 after the first injection of vaccine or placebo. Study-level findings and limits: Substantial breadth in spike-specific CD8+ and CD4+ T cell responses was reportedly seen after vaccination. Vaccine recipients posted higher spike-specific TCR breadth than their placebo counterparts.

The chain is built from TRBV30 and TRBJ2-3, with 7 bases identical to TRBD2. The sequencing used peripheral blood, collected in a trial of Ad26.COV2.S vaccine versus placebo. This TCR came from a person aged 18-65 years who received the Ad26.COV2.S COVID-19 vaccine or a placebo. The CDR3 loop reads CAWIPHGLVSGARIHTDTQYF. The DNA for the CDR3 is TGTGCCTGGATCCCACACGGATTGGTAAGCGGGGCCAGAATCCACACAGATACGCAGTATTTT.